This T cell receptor beta chain came from a study of blood T cell repertoires in COVID-19. On the study more broadly: Collection of acute and convalescent COVID-19 samples took place in the United States, Italy and Spain. T cells, B-cell-depleted T cells, or PBMCs provided the cDNA or gDNA that served as material.

The length of the CDR3 is 15 residues. V was clipped by 0 bases and J by 6 bases, with 12 bases between them. CDR1 MGHRA and CDR2 YSYEKL come from the germline V gene. Per the authors' pipeline: Amplification with reference gene primers provided the estimates of nucleated cell counts. TCRdb's table, derived via immunoSEQ multiplex PCR, lists solely in-frame clones and lacks some. V and J calls plus clone size are reproduced from that table; the DNA served to infer D and trimming. The sample yields about 200,000 clones, approximately 87% seen once. This clonotype originated in a woman between 65 and 79 years old with acute or convalescent COVID-19. The chain carries TRBV4-1 and TRBJ2-1; possible D gene TRBD2, 6 bases. The material sequenced was peripheral blood. In nucleotides, the CDR3 is TGCGCCAGCAGCCAAGAGCTAGCGAAGGGCAATGAGCAGTTCTTC. Translation: CASSQELAKGNEQFF.